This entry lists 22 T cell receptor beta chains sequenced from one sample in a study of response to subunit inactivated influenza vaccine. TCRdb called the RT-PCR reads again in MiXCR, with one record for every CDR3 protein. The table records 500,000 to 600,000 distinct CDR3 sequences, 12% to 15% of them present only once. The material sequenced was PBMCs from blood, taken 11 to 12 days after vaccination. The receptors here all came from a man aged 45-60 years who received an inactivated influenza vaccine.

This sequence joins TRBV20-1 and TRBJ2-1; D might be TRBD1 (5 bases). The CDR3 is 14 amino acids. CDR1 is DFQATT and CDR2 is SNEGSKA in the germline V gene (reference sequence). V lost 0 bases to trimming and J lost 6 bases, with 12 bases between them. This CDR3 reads CSARDHIDSNEQFF. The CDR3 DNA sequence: TGCAGTGCTAGAGATCATATAGACAGCAATGAGCAGTTCTTC.

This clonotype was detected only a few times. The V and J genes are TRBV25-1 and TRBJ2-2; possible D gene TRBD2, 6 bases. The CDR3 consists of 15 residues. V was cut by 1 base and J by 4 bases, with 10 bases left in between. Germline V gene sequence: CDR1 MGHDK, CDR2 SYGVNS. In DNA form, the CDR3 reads TGTGCCAGCAGTGAATGGGGGGAGTCCACCGGGGAGCTGTTTTTT. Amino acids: CASSEWGESTGELFF.

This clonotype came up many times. CDR3 coding DNA: TGTGCCAGCAGCTTAGACGGGGGCGCCGATGGCTACACCTTC. Its protein is CASSLDGGADGYTF. The chain carries TRBV5-4 and TRBJ1-2, with D tentatively TRBD1 (6 bases). The V gene lost 2 bases and the J gene lost 6 bases, with 14 bases spanning the gap. Germline CDR1 SGHNT, CDR2 YYREEE (reference sequence). This CDR3 has 14 amino acids.

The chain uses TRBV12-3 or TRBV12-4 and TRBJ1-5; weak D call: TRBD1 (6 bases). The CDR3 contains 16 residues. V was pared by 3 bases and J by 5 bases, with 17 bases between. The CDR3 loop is CASSFDLVPGDQPQHF. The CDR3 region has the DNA TGTGCCAGCAGTTTCGATCTGGTCCCAGGGGATCAGCCCCAGCATTTT.

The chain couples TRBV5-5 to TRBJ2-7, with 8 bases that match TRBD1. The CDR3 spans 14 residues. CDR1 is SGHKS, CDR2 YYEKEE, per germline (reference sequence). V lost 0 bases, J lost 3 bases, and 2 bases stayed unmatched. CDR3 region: CASSLEGQGYEQYF. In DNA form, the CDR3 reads TGTGCCAGCAGCTTGGAAGGACAGGGCTACGAGCAGTACTTC.

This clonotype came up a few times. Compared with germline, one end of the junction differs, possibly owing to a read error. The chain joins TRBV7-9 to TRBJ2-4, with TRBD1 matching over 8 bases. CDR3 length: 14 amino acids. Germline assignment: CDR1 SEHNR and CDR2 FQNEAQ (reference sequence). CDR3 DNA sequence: TGTGCCAGCAGCAAGGACAGGGCCAAAAACATTCAATACTTC. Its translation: CASSKDRAKNIQYF.

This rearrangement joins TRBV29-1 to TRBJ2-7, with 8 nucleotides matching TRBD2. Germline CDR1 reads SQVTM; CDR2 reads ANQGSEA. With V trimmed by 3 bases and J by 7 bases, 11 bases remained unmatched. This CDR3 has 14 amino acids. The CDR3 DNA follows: TGCAGCGTTGAGGGCACTAGCGGTGGCTGGGAGCAGTACTTC. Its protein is CSVEGTSGGWEQYF.

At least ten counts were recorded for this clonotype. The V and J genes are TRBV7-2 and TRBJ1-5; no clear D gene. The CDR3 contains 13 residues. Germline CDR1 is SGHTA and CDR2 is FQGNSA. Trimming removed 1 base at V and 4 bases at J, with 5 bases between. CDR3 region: CASSLDVNQPQHF. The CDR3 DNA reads TGTGCCAGCAGCTTAGACGTTAATCAGCCCCAGCATTTT.

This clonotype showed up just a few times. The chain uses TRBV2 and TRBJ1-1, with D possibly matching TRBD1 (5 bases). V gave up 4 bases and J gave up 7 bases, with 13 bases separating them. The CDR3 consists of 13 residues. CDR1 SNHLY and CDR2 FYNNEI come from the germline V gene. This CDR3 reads CASSVWGTNEAFF. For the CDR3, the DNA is TGTGCCAGCAGTGTCTGGGGGACTAATGAAGCTTTCTTT.

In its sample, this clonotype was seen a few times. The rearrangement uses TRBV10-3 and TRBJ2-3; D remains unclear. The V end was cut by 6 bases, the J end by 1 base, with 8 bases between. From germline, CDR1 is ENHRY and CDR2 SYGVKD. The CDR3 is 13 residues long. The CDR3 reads CAIRWAGTDTQYF. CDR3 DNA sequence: TGTGCCATCAGATGGGCAGGCACAGATACGCAGTATTTT.

CDR3 protein: CASSERWDSPLHF. DNA for the CDR3: TGTGCCAGCAGTGAACGTTGGGATTCACCCCTCCACTTT. This rearrangement joins TRBV2 to TRBJ1-6; D is ambiguous. The germline V and J ends were trimmed by 2 bases and 8 bases, with 7 bases remaining between them. The CDR3 extends over 13 amino acids. Germline assignment: CDR1 SNHLY and CDR2 FYNNEI.

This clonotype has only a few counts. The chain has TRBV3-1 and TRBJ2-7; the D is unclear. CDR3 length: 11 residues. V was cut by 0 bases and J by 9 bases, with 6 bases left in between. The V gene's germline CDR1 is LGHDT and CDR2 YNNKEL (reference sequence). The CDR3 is CASSQDLVQYF. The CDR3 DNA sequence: TGTGCCAGCAGCCAAGACTTAGTGCAGTACTTC.

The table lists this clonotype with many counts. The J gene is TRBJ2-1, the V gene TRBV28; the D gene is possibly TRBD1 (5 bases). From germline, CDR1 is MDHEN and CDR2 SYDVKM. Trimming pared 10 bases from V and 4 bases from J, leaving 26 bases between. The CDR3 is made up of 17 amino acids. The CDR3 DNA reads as TGTGCCACCAGCTCGAGGATAAAGGGGCCGTATTACAATGAGCAGTTCTTC. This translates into CATSSRIKGPYYNEQFF.

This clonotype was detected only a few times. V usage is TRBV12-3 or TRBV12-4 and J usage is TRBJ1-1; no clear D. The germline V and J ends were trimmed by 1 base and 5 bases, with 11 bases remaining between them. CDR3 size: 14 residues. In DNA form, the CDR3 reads TGTGCCAGCAGTTTAGTTGCGGGGAGTACTGAAGCTTTCTTT. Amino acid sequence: CASSLVAGSTEAFF.

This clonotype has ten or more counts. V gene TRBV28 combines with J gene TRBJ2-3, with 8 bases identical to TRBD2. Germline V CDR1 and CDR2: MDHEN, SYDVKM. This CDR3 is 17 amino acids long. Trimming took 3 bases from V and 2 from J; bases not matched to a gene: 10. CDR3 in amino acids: CASSFPLERGNTDTQYF. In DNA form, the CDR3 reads TGTGCCAGCAGTTTCCCCCTTGAGCGGGGGAACACAGATACGCAGTATTTT.

The CDR3 nucleotides read TGTGCCAGCAGGGGGGGGAGCAGAGGAATGGGGTCCTACGAGCAGTACTTC. It yields the protein CASRGGSRGMGSYEQYF. The V gene is TRBV28, the J gene TRBJ2-7, with 7 positions matching TRBD2. CDR1 and CDR2 (germline): MDHEN, SYDVKM. After removal of 6 bases from V and 1 base from J, the junction contained 15 bases not matched to a gene. The CDR3 length is 17 residues.

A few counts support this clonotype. The CDR3, as DNA: TGTGCCAGCAGCGCCTCTGGGACAGGGGGCGTCACCGGGGAGCTGTTTTTT. Translating it yields CASSASGTGGVTGELFF. The V gene is TRBV9, the J gene TRBJ2-2; 12 positions match TRBD1. Germline assignment: CDR1 SGDLS and CDR2 YYNGEE. This CDR3 spans 17 amino acids. Trimming cost V 3 bases and J 4 bases; bases outside gene matches: 7.

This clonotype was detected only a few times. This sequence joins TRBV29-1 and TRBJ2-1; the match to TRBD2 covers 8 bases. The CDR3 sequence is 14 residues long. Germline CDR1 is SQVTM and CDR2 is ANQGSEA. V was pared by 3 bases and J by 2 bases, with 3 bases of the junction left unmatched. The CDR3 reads CSVDPGGAYNEQFF. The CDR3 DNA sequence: TGCAGCGTTGACCCGGGGGGGGCCTACAATGAGCAGTTCTTC.

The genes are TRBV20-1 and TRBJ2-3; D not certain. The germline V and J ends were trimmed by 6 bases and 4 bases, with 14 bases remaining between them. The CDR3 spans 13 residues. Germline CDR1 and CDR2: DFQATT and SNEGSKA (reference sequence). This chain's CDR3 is CSARRMNADTQYF. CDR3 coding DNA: TGCAGTGCCCGACGGATGAACGCAGATACGCAGTATTTT.

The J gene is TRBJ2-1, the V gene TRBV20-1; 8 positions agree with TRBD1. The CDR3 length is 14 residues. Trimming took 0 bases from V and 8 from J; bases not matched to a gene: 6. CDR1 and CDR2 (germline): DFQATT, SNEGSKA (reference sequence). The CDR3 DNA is TGCAGTGCTAGAGATGTACAGGGGGAGTATGAGCAGTTCTTC. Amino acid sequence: CSARDVQGEYEQFF.

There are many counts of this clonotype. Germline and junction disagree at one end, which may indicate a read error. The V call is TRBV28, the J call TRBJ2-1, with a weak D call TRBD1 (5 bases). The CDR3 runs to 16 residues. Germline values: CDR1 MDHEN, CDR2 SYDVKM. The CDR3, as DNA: TGTGCTAGCAGCCCCGGGCAGGGCGGATCATACAATGAGCAGTTCTTC. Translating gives CASSPGQGGSYNEQFF.

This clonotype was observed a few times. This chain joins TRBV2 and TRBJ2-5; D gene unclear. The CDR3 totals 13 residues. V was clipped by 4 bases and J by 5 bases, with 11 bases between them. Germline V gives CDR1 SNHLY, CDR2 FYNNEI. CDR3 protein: CASSGSAFETQYF. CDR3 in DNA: TGTGCCAGCAGTGGTTCGGCTTTCGAGACCCAGTACTTC.